The 31 T cell receptor beta chains presented below share a single source sample, sequenced in a study of control samples from healthy donors and cancer patients. The table came from immunoSEQ multiplex PCR; TCRdb's copy has only in-frame clones and leaves some out. The sample consists of about 26,000 clones, around 86% of them appearing once. The sample was PBMCs. Receptor source: a man in his fifties or sixties with colorectal cancer.

The V and J genes are TRBV19 and TRBJ2-7; the D gene could be TRBD1 or TRBD2 (5 bases each). Germline V CDR1 and CDR2: LNHDA, SQIVND (reference sequence). The CDR3 spans 16 residues. Deletions cut 1 base from V and 5 bases from J, with 18 bases between. The CDR3 loop reads CASSIAGPNLWDEQYV. Written as DNA, the CDR3 is TGTGCCAGTAGTATAGCGGGACCGAACCTTTGGGACGAGCAGTACGTC.

This clone was picked up one time. V and J are TRBV3-1 (or the pseudogene TRBV3-2) and TRBJ2-2, with TRBD2 matching over 11 bases. Per germline, CDR1 LGHDT and CDR2 YNNKEL (reference sequence). The CDR3 runs to 17 residues. J was trimmed by 4 bases and V by 3 bases; bases with no gene match: 7. CDR3 sequence (DNA): TGTGCCAGCAGCCATCTAGCGGGGGGTATGGGCACCGGGGAGCTGTTTTTT. It is translated as CASSHLAGGMGTGELFF.

This chain connects TRBV6-6 to TRBJ1-2, with D perhaps matching TRBD1 (5 bases). The CDR3 sequence is 15 residues long. CDR1 is MNHNY, CDR2 SVGAGI, per germline (reference sequence). V dropped 2 bases and J dropped 4 bases, with 14 bases sitting between them. CDR3 nucleotide sequence: TGTGCCAGCAGTTACCGGGCAGGGAAGCCCTATGGCTACACCTTC. Translation gives CASSYRAGKPYGYTF.

The V call is TRBV30, the J call TRBJ1-5; D uncertain. The CDR3 extends over 11 amino acids. Germline CDR1 GTSNPN, CDR2 SVGIG (reference sequence). Trimming shortened V by 0 bases and J by 11 bases, and 8 bases separated the two germline ends. CDR3 coding DNA: TGTGCCTGGAGTGTTGGCTCGGCCCAGCATTTT. Translated: CAWSVGSAQHF.

A few counts support this clone. The chain employs TRBV7-2 and TRBJ2-5; D tentatively fits TRBD1 or TRBD2 (5 bases each). This CDR3 region has 15 residues. CDR1 and CDR2 (germline): SGHTA, FQGNSA. V lost 2 bases and J 5 bases, leaving 15 bases between the germline ends. This chain's CDR3 is CASSLLSLGVETQYF. CDR3 DNA: TGTGCCAGCAGCTTACTGTCGCTGGGGGTTGAGACCCAGTACTTC.

The chain uses TRBV19 and TRBJ2-3; D is possibly TRBD1 (6 bases). The V gene lost 4 bases and the J gene lost 2 bases, with 13 bases spanning the gap. Germline lookup yields CDR1 LNHDA and CDR2 SQIVND (reference sequence). The CDR3 consists of 15 residues. CDR3 residues: CASSSRQALTDTQYF. The DNA of the CDR3 is TGTGCCAGTAGTAGCCGACAGGCCCTCACAGATACGCAGTATTTT.

The V and J genes are TRBV9 and TRBJ1-5; the match to TRBD1 covers 7 bases. J gave up 0 bases and V 2 bases, and 14 bases lay outside the gene matches. Germline values: CDR1 SGDLS, CDR2 YYNGEE. The length of the CDR3 is 19 residues. CDR3 protein: CASSVSPDRPIYSNQPQHF. The CDR3 DNA sequence: TGTGCCAGCAGCGTTTCCCCGGACAGGCCGATATATAGCAATCAGCCCCAGCATTTT. Together with reference TRBV9 and TRBJ1-5, the CDR3 gives the full variable domain: DSGVTQTPKHLITATGQRVTLRCSPRSGDLSVYWYQQSLDQGLQFLIQYYNGEERAKGNILERFSAQQFPDLHSELNLSSLELGDSALYFCASSVSPDRPIYSNQPQHFGDGTRLSIL.

The J gene is TRBJ2-1, the V gene TRBV6-5, with 8 bases that match TRBD1. This CDR3 region has 14 residues. Germline V gene sequence: CDR1 MNHEY, CDR2 SVGAGI. With V trimmed by 4 bases and J by 5 bases, 4 bases remained unmatched. This CDR3 is CASSLGQGNNEQFF. For the CDR3, the DNA is TGTGCCAGCAGTTTAGGACAGGGTAACAATGAGCAGTTCTTC.

The chain has TRBV5-1 and TRBJ2-5; no firm D call. The CDR3 contains 13 residues. Germline CDR1 SGHRS, CDR2 YFSETQ. Trimming cost V 0 bases and J 1 base, with 4 bases left between them. The CDR3: CASSLGIQETQYF. The CDR3 coding sequence is TGCGCCAGCAGCTTGGGAATCCAAGAGACCCAGTACTTC.

The genes are TRBV5-4 and TRBJ1-2; D ambiguous. Germline V gene lookup returns CDR1 SGHNT and CDR2 YYREEE (reference sequence). V lost 4 bases and J 4 bases, leaving 17 bases between the germline ends. The CDR3 extends over 15 amino acids. The CDR3: CASSPAGRIIYGYTF. The CDR3 nucleotides are TGTGCCAGCAGCCCGGCAGGACGGATTATCTATGGCTACACCTTC.

The chain couples TRBV5-5 to TRBJ1-1, with 9 bases that match TRBD1. CDR1 is SGHKS and CDR2 is YYEKEE in the germline V gene (reference sequence). The CDR3 has 14 amino acids. Trimming at V came to 1 base and at J to 8 bases, leaving 6 bases not matched to a gene. This CDR3 reads CASSLWDRETEAFF. The DNA for the CDR3 is TGTGCCAGCAGCTTGTGGGACAGGGAGACAGAAGCTTTCTTT.

The chain employs TRBV7-2 and TRBJ2-1, with 10 bases fitting TRBD2. This CDR3 spans 15 amino acids. Germline CDR1 reads SGHTA; CDR2 reads FQGNSA. The V and J ends lost 5 bases and 7 bases, in that order; junction bases with no gene match: 8. The CDR3 loop is CASSPEAGGGNEQFF. For the CDR3, the DNA is TGTGCCAGCAGCCCTGAAGCGGGGGGGGGAAATGAGCAGTTCTTC.

The rearrangement links TRBV7-8 to TRBJ2-1; 7 nucleotides agree with TRBD1. The germline V gene encodes CDR1 SGHVS and CDR2 FQNEAQ. With V trimmed by 7 bases and J by 1 base, 4 bases remained unmatched. The CDR3 is 14 amino acids. Written as DNA, the CDR3 is TGTGCCAGCACCCGGGACAGTTCCTACAATGAGCAGTTCTTC. Its translation is CASTRDSSYNEQFF.

This chain connects TRBV6-5 to TRBJ1-5; D is unclear. Germline V gene sequence: CDR1 MNHEY, CDR2 SVGAGI. Trimming removed 6 bases from V and 5 bases from J, with 11 bases in between. The CDR3 totals 13 residues. CDR3 region: CASSRLGDQPQHF. DNA of the CDR3: TGTGCCAGCAGCCGTCTTGGGGATCAGCCCCAGCATTTT.

The V gene is TRBV6-5, the J gene TRBJ1-1; D call uncertain. Trimming cost V 0 bases and J 3 bases, with 14 bases left between them. The CDR3 has 16 amino acids. Germline loops: CDR1 MNHEY, CDR2 SVGAGI. For the CDR3, the DNA is TGTGCCAGCAGTTACTCGTGGTCCGGTTTTGACACTGAAGCTTTCTTT. Translation: CASSYSWSGFDTEAFF.

The chain carries TRBV21-1 and TRBJ1-1; whether TRBD1, the table's D call, matches the DNA was not checked. TRBV21-1 is a recognized pseudogene. This CDR3 has 15 amino acids. DNA for the CDR3: TGTGCCAGCAGCAAAGAGGGGGCTTGGGTCCCACCTCCTGTCTTT. It is translated as CASSKEGAWVPPPVF.

This clone was detected only once. V is TRBV5-1 and J is TRBJ2-7; D may be TRBD1 or TRBD2 (5 bases each). The germline gives CDR1 SGHRS, CDR2 YFSETQ. Trimming stripped 0 bases from V and 6 bases from J, with 16 bases between. The CDR3 contains 15 residues. The CDR3 nucleotides are TGCGCCAGCAGCTTGGGACACCGGGATGGGGGCGAGCAGTACTTC. As protein: CASSLGHRDGGEQYF.

This clone was recorded a few times. The chain has TRBV6-5 and TRBJ1-4; 9 nucleotides align to TRBD1. In germline, CDR1 is MNHEY, CDR2 SVGAGI. The CDR3 contains 15 residues. V shed 4 bases, J shed 8 bases, and the junction held 8 bases outside the gene matches. CDR3 coding DNA: TGTGCCAGCAGTTTCTCCGGGACAGGGTTGGAAAAACTGTTTTTT. Encoded protein: CASSFSGTGLEKLFF.

This chain uses TRBV6-5 with TRBJ2-2; D is perhaps TRBD2 (5 bases). The CDR3 sequence is 14 residues long. V lost 6 bases, J lost 3 bases, and 11 bases lay in between. From germline, CDR1 is MNHEY and CDR2 SVGAGI. Here the CDR3 reads CASRAGIYTGELFF. In DNA, the CDR3 is TGTGCCAGCAGAGCCGGGATCTACACCGGGGAGCTGTTTTTT.

The chain employs TRBV7-2 and TRBJ2-2; no clear D. The germline V and J ends were trimmed by 4 bases and 4 bases, with 7 bases remaining between them. From germline, CDR1 is SGHTA and CDR2 FQGNSA. The CDR3 totals 13 residues. The CDR3 sequence: CASSSYGTGELFF. The CDR3 DNA follows: TGTGCCAGCAGCTCGTACGGCACCGGGGAGCTGTTTTTT.

This clone was recorded a few times. The J gene is TRBJ1-3, the V gene TRBV15; no firm D call. Trimming removed 0 bases from V and 7 bases from J, with 7 bases in between. The CDR3 runs to 13 residues. Germline lookup yields CDR1 LNHNV and CDR2 YYDKDF (reference sequence). This CDR3 is CATSRDSQNTIYF. The CDR3 region has the DNA TGTGCCACCAGCAGAGATTCGCAGAACACCATATATTTT.

The J gene is TRBJ2-3, the V gene TRBV24-1; D remains unclear. V was cut by 5 bases and J by 6 bases, with 14 bases left in between. From germline, CDR1 is KGHDR and CDR2 SFDVKD. CDR3 length: 14 amino acids. The CDR3 loop reads CATSGSSSLDTQYF. In DNA form, the CDR3 reads TGTGCCACCAGTGGATCGTCTAGTCTGGATACGCAGTATTTT.

This chain uses TRBV19 with TRBJ2-4; D is ambiguous. Germline assignment: CDR1 LNHDA and CDR2 SQIVND (reference sequence). The CDR3 has 16 amino acids. Trimming pared 6 bases from V and 1 base from J, leaving 16 bases between. For the CDR3, the DNA is TGTGCCAGTAGCCGCTGGACGCCTATGGCCAAAAACATTCAGTACTTC. Translated: CASSRWTPMAKNIQYF.

The rearrangement joins TRBV20-1 to TRBJ2-1; a weak D match, TRBD1 (5 bases). V was pared by 3 bases and J by 3 bases, with 15 bases between. This CDR3 spans 15 amino acids. In germline, CDR1 is DFQATT, CDR2 SNEGSKA (reference sequence). The CDR3 is CSASDLDRDYNEQFF. CDR3 coding DNA: TGCAGTGCTAGTGACCTCGACAGAGACTACAATGAGCAGTTCTTC.

Only a few counts were recorded for this clone. This chain uses TRBV6-5 with TRBJ2-7; TRBD1 matches 10 bases. The V and J ends lost 4 bases and 4 bases, in that order; junction bases with no gene match: 4. The CDR3 runs to 14 residues. The germline V gene encodes CDR1 MNHEY and CDR2 SVGAGI. CDR3 amino acids: CASSSAGQGYEQYV. DNA of the CDR3: TGTGCCAGCAGTTCCGCGGGACAGGGGTACGAGCAGTACGTC.

The V call is TRBV3-1 (or the pseudogene TRBV3-2), the J call TRBJ2-4, with 7 bases aligning to TRBD2. J gave up 12 bases and V 4 bases, and 12 bases lay outside the gene matches. The CDR3 extends over 14 amino acids. Germline V gene sequence: CDR1 LGHDT, CDR2 YNNKEL (reference sequence). CDR3 protein: CASSPRLSGDGQYF. The CDR3 DNA reads TGTGCCAGCAGCCCCCGCTTGAGCGGGGACGGTCAGTACTTC.

The chain recombines TRBV3-1 (or the pseudogene TRBV3-2) with TRBJ2-3; D is unresolved. The CDR3 extends over 14 amino acids. V lost 4 bases and J lost 10, with 18 bases in between. Germline assignment: CDR1 LGHDT and CDR2 YNNKEL (reference sequence). Here the CDR3 reads CASSPGSSYGSQYF. CDR3 DNA: TGTGCCAGCAGCCCCGGGTCTTCATATGGTTCGCAGTATTTT.

The chain couples TRBV13 to TRBJ2-3; TRBD2 matches at 10 bases. This CDR3 region has 18 residues. The germline V gene encodes CDR1 PRHDT and CDR2 FYEKMQ (reference sequence). The V and J ends lost 1 base and 0 bases, in that order; junction bases with no gene match: 7. CDR3 protein: CASSLVAGGRASTDTQYF. As DNA, the CDR3 is TGTGCCAGCAGCTTAGTAGCGGGGGGCCGCGCTAGCACAGATACGCAGTATTTT.

This sequence joins TRBV15 and TRBJ2-7; TRBD1 agrees at 10 bases. V dropped 5 bases and J dropped 7; count of bases not matched to a gene: 5. Germline V lookup: CDR1 LNHNV, CDR2 YYDKDF (reference sequence). The CDR3 has 13 amino acids. The CDR3 sequence is CATSPGQGMEQYF. CDR3 DNA sequence: TGTGCCACCAGCCCGGGACAGGGGATGGAGCAGTACTTC.

The rearrangement joins TRBV11-1 to TRBJ2-7; D is perhaps TRBD1 (5 bases). The germline V gene has CDR1 SGHAT and CDR2 FQDESV (reference sequence). The CDR3 extends over 14 amino acids. V was trimmed by 5 bases and J by 7 bases, leaving 18 bases between them. DNA of the CDR3: TGTGCCAGCAGCCCGAGACAGCTGGCGATAGAGCAGTACTTC. Protein product: CASSPRQLAIEQYF.

This chain connects TRBV7-9 to TRBJ1-5, with D perhaps matching TRBD1 (6 bases). The CDR3 length is 16 residues. CDR1 SEHNR and CDR2 FQNEAQ come from the germline V gene (reference sequence). V was cut by 2 bases and J by 8 bases, with 19 bases left in between. The CDR3 coding sequence is TGTGCCAGCAGCTTAACTACGGGGGGGGGCCCCAAGCCCCAGCATTTT. Residues: CASSLTTGGGPKPQHF.